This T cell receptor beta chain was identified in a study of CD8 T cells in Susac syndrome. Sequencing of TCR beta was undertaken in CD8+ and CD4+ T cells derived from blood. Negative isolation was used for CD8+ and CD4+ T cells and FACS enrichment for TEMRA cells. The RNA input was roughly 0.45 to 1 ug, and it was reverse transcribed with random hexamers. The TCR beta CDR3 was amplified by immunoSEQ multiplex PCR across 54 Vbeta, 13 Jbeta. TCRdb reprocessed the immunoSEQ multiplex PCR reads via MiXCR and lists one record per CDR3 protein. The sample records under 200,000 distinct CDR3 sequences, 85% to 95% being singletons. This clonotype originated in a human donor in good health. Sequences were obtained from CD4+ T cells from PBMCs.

The CDR3 nucleotides are TGCAGTGCTCTTTTGAGAGGTCGGAACATTCAGTACTTC. This codes for CSALLRGRNIQYF. This chain joins TRBV20-1 and TRBJ2-4, with D hard to call. From germline, CDR1 is DFQATT and CDR2 SNEGSKA (reference sequence). The V end lost 5 bases, the J end lost 7 bases, and 15 bases lay between the germline ends. The length of the CDR3 is 13 residues.